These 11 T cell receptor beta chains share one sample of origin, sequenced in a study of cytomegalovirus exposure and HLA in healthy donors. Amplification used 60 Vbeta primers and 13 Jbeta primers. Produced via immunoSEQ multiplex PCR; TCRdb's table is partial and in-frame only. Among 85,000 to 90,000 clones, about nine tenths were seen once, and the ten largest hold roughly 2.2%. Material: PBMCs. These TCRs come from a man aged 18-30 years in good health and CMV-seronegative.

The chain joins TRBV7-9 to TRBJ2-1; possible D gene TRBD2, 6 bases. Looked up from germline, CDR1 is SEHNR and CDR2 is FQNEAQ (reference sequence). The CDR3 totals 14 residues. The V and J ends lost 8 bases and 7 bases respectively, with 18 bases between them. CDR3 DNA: TGTGCCAGCCGAGTTCTCGGGACTGCGAATGAGCAGTTCTTC. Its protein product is CASRVLGTANEQFF. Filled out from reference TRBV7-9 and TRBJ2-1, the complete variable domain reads DTGVSQNPRHKITKRGQNVTFRCDPISEHNRLYWYRQTLGQGPEFLTYFQNEAQLEKSRLLSDRFSAERPKGSFSTLEIQRTEQGDSAMYLCASRVLGTANEQFFGPGTRLTVL.

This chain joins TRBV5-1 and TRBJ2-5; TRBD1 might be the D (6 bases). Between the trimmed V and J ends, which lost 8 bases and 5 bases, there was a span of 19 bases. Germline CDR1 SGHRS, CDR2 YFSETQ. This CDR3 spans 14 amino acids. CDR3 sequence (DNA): TGCGCCAGTAGCCGGGGAGCAGGGGACGAGACCCAGTACTTC. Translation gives CASSRGAGDETQYF.

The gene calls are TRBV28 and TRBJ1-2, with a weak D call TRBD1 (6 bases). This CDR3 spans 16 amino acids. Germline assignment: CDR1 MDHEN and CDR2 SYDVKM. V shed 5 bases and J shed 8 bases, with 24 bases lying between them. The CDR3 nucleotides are TGTGCCAGCAGTACGTTAACAGGGCGCAACGGTCGGGGCTACACCTTC. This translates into CASSTLTGRNGRGYTF.

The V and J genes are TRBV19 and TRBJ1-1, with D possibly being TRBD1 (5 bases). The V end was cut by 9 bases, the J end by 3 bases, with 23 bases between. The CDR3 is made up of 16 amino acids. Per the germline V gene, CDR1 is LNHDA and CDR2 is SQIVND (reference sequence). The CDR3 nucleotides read TGTGCCAGCAGGCTATACGGGACCCCGGGGGACACTGAAGCTTTCTTT. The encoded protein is CASRLYGTPGDTEAFF.

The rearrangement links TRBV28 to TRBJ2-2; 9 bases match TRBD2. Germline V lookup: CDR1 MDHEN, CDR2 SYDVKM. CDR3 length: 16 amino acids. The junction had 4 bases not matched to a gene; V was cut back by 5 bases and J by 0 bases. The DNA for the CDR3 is TGTGCCAGCAGTCTCTTAGCGGGAGCGAACACCGGGGAGCTGTTTTTT. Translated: CASSLLAGANTGELFF.

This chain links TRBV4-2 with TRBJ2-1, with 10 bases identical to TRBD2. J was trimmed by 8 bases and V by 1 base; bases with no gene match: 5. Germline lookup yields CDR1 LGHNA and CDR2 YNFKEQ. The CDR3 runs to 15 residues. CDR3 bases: TGTGCCAGCAGCCAAGGGCTAGCGGGAGTACATGAGCAGTTCTTC. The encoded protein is CASSQGLAGVHEQFF.

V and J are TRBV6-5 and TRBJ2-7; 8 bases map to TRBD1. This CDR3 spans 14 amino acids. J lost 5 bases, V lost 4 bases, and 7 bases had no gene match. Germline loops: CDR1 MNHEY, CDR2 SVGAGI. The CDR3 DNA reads TGTGCCAGCAGTTCCACGACAGGGGTCCACGAGCAGTACTTC. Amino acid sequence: CASSSTTGVHEQYF.

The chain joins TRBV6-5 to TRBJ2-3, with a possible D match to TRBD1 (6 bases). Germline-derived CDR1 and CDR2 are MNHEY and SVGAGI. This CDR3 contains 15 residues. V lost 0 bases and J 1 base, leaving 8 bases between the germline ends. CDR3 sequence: CASSYSRTGTDTQYF. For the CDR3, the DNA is TGTGCCAGCAGTTACTCGCGGACAGGCACAGATACGCAGTATTTT.

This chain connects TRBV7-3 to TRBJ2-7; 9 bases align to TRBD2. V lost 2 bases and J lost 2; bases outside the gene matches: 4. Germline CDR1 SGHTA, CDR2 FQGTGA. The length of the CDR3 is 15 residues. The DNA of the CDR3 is TGTGCCAGCAGCTTAGGGGGCGGGAGGGCCTACGAGCAGTACTTC. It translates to CASSLGGGRAYEQYF.

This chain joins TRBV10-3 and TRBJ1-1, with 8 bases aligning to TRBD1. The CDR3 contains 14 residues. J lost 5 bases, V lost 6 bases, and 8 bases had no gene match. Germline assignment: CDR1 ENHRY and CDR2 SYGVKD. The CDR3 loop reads CAIRPRGQGTEAFF. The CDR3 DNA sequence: TGTGCCATCAGGCCCAGGGGGCAGGGGACTGAAGCTTTCTTT.

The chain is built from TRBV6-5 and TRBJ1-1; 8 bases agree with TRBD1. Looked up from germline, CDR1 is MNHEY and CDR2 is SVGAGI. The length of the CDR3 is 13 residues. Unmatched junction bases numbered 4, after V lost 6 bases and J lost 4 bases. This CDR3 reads CASSDRGITEAFF. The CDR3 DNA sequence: TGTGCCAGCAGCGACAGGGGTATCACTGAAGCTTTCTTT.